The clone carrying this TCR beta chain rates as medium-sized (0.01 to 0.1%). Its antigen is unidentified. Time point defined: blood 4 weeks post-SBRT, at nephrectomy. Regarding treatment: 15 Gy SBRT to primary tumor, nephrectomy 4 weeks later. Nephrectomy followed 15 Gy stereotactic body radiation by 4 weeks. Blood was sampled at baseline, 2 weeks and 4 weeks after SBRT. Clear cell pathology was present in this patient's renal cell carcinoma. The data belong to a study of radiation and T cells in renal cell carcinoma. Findings and caveats of the study: Top tumor clonotypes rose in blood 2 weeks post-radiation, then contracted.

CDR3 length equals 16 residues. Between the trimmed V and J ends, which lost 0 bases and 5 bases, there was a span of 11 bases. From germline, CDR1 is LGHNA and CDR2 YSLEER. Only in-frame clones appear in the TCRdb table, and some are missing; sequencing was by immunoSEQ multiplex PCR. The sample carries some 150,000 clones, approximately 86% recorded once. The sample here was blood, taken from a patient whose treatment included radiotherapy and nephrectomy. The sequence was obtained from a woman aged 45-65 years with renal cell carcinoma. The rearrangement links TRBV4-3 to TRBJ1-6; D is unresolved. The CDR3 coding sequence is TGCGCCAGCAGCCAAGATAGAGGGCAGAATAATTCACCCCTCCACTTT. As protein: CASSQDRGQNNSPLHF.